The text below deals with one T cell receptor (beta chain). The CDR3 runs 15 residues. The germline V and J ends were trimmed by 0 bases and 0 bases, with 6 bases remaining between them. Per germline, CDR1 MDHEN and CDR2 SYDVKM. TCRdb keeps only in-frame clones here, not all; method: immunoSEQ multiplex PCR. The sample contains 500,000 to 750,000 clones, roughly 90% of which appear only once. The sample originates from a study of shared T cell receptors in the human thymus. The data were also submitted as part of a second study, on human thymus T cells. From that study: Thymic resections from corrective heart surgery supplied the tissue.

Sequencing was carried out using thymocytes. The chain carries TRBV28 and TRBJ2-1, with unresolved D. This clonotype originated in a boy in the first two years of life with a congenital heart defect. Here the CDR3 DNA reads TGTGCCAGCAGTTTATGTTTCCTCTCCTACAATGAGCAGTTCTTC. Amino acid sequence: CASSLCFLSYNEQFF.